This T cell receptor (beta chain) was documented in a study of T cell responses to AZD1222 COVID-19 vaccine. This CDR3 comprises 13 residues. From germline, CDR1 is LNHDA and CDR2 SQIVND (reference sequence). Trimming left V 5 bases short and J 5 bases short, with 13 bases between. Libraries were prepared by immunoSEQ multiplex PCR; TCRdb keeps only in-frame clonotypes and omits some of them. The table records approximately 100,000 clones, approximately 89% of them present only once. The chain combines TRBV19 with TRBJ2-7, with D tentatively TRBD2 (5 bases). The receptor's source is an adult in good health. Sequenced here: peripheral blood, sampled on day 0 of AZD1222 vaccination. The CDR3 DNA is TGTGCCAGTAGTGGAAATGTCGGGAACGAGCAGTACTTC. This codes for CASSGNVGNEQYF.